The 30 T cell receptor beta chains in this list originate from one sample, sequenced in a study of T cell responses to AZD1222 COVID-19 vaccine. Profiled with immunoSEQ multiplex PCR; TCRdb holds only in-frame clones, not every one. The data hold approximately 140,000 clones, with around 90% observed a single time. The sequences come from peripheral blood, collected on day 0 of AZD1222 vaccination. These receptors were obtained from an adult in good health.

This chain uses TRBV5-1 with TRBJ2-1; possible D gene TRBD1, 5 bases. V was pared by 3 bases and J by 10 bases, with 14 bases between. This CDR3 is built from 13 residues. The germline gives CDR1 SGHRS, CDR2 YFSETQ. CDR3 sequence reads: CASSYDSYSEQFF. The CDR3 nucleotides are TGCGCCAGCAGCTACGACAGTTACTCGGAGCAGTTCTTC.

CDR3: CSASQETQYF. The DNA of the CDR3 is TGCAGTGCGTCCCAGGAGACCCAGTACTTC. This chain joins TRBV20-1 and TRBJ2-5; D ambiguous. The V gene's germline CDR1 is DFQATT and CDR2 SNEGSKA (reference sequence). The V end was cut by 6 bases, the J end by 5 bases, with 7 bases between. This CDR3 has 10 amino acids.

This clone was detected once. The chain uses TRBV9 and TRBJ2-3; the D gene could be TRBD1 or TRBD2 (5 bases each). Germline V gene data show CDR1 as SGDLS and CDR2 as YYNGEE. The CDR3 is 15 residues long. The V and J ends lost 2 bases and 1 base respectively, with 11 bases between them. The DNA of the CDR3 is TGTGCCAGCAGCGTTGAGGGGCAGGGCACAGATACGCAGTATTTT. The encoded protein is CASSVEGQGTDTQYF.

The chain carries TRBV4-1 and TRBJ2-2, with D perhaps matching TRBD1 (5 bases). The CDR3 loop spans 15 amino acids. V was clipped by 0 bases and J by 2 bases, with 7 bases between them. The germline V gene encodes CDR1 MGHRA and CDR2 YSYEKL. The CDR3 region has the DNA TGCGCCAGCAGCCAAGAAACAGGAAACACCGGGGAGCTGTTTTTT. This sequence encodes CASSQETGNTGELFF.

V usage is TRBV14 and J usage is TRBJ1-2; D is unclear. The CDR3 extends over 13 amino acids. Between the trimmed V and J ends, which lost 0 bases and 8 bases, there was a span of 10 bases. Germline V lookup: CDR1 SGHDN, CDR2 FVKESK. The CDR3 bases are TGTGCCAGCAGCCAAGAATTGCGTCGAGGCTACACCTTC. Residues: CASSQELRRGYTF.

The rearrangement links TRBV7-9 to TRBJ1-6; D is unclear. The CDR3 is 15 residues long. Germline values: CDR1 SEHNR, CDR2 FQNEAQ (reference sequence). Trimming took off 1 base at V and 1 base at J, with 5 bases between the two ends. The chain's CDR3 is CASSLGGSYNSPLHF. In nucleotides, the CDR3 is TGTGCCAGCAGCTTAGGAGGTTCCTATAATTCACCCCTCCACTTT.

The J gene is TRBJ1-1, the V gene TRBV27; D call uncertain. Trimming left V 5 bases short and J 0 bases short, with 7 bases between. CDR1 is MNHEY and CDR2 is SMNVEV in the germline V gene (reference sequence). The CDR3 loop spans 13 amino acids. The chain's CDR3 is CASSRSLNTEAFF. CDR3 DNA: TGTGCCAGCAGTCGTTCGTTGAACACTGAAGCTTTCTTT.

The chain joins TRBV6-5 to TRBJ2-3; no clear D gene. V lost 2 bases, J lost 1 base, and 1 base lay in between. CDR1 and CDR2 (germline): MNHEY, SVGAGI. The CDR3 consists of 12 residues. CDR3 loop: CASSYGTDTQYF. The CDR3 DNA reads TGTGCCAGCAGTTACGGCACAGATACGCAGTATTTT.

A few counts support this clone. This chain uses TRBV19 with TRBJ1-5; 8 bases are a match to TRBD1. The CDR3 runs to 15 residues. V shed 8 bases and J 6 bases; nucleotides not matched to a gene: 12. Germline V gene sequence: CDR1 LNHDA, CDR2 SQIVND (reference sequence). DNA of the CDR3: TGTGCCAGTTCTCTCAAGTCAGGGGGCATTCAGCCCCAGCATTTT. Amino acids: CASSLKSGGIQPQHF.

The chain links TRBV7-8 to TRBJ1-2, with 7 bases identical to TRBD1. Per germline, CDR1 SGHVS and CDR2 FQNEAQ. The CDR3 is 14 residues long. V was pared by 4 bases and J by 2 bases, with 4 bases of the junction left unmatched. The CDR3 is CASSWDRANYGYTF. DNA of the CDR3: TGTGCCAGCAGCTGGGACAGAGCAAACTATGGCTACACCTTC.

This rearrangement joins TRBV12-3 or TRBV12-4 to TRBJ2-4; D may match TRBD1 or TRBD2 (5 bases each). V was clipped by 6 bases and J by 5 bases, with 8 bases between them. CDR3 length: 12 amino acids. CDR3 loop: CASRGDENIQYF. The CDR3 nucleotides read TGTGCCAGCAGGGGGGACGAAAACATTCAGTACTTC.

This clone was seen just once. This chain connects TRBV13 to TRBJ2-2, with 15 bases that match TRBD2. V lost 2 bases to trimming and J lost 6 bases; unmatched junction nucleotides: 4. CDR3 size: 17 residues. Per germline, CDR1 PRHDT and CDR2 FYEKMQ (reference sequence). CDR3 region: CASSLRTSGRAAGELFF. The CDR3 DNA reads TGTGCCAGCAGCTTACGGACTAGCGGGAGGGCCGCCGGGGAGCTGTTTTTT.

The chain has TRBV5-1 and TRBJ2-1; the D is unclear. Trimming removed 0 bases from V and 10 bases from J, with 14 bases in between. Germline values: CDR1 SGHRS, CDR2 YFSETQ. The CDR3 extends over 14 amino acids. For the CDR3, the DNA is TGCGCCAGCAGCTTGGTGTTTTCCCCAAAGGAGCAGTTCTTC. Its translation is CASSLVFSPKEQFF.

In nucleotides, the CDR3 is TGTGCCAGCAGTGACGTCGGGGACAGGGGTAGCATAGAGGACGAGCAGTACTTC. This translates into CASSDVGDRGSIEDEQYF. This sequence joins TRBV6-4 and TRBJ2-7; 10 bases align to TRBD1. Germline assignment: CDR1 MRHNA and CDR2 SNTAGT. With V trimmed by 2 bases and J by 5 bases, 15 bases remained unmatched. The CDR3 has 18 residues.

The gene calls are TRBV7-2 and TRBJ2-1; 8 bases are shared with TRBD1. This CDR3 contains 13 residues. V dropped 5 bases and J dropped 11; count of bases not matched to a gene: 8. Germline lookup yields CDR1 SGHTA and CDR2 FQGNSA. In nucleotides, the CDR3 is TGTGCCAGCAGCCGGGACAGGAGTTATCAGCAGTTCTTC. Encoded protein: CASSRDRSYQQFF. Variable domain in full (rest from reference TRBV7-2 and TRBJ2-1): GAGVSQSPSNKVTEKGKDVELRCDPISGHTALYWYRQSLGQGLEFLIYFQGNSAPDKSGLPSDRFSAERTGGSVSTLTIQRTQQEDSAVYLCASSRDRSYQQFFGPGTRLTVL.

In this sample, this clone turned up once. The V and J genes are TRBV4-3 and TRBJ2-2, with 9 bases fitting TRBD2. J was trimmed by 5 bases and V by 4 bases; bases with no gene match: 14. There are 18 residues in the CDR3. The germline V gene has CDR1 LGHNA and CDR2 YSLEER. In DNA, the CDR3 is TGCGCCAGCAGCCGGAAAGGCGCGGGACTAGCTGATACCGGGGAGCTGTTTTTT. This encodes CASSRKGAGLADTGELFF.

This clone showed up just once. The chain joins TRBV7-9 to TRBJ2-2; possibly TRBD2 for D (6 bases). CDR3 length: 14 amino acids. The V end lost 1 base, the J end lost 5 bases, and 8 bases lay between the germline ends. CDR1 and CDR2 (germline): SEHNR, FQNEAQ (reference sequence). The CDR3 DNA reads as TGTGCCAGCAGCTTAGGAGGAGGGACCGGGGAGCTGTTTTTT. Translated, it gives CASSLGGGTGELFF.

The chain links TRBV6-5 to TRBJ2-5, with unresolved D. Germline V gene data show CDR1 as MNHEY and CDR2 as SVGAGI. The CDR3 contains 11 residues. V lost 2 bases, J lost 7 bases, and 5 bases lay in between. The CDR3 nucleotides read TGTGCCAGCAGTTACGGCGGGACCCAGTACTTC. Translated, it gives CASSYGGTQYF.

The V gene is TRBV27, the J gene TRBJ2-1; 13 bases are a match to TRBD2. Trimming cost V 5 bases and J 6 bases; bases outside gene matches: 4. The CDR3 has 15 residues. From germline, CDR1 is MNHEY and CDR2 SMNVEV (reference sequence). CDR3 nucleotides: TGTGCCAGCAGTCCAGGACTAGCGGGAGCCAATGAGCAGTTCTTC. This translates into CASSPGLAGANEQFF.

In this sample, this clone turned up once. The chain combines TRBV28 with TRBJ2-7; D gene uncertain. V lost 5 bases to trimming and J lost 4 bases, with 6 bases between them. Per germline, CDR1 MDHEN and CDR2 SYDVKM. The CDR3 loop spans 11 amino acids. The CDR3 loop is CASSLGYEQYF. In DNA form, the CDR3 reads TGTGCCAGCAGTCTAGGTTACGAGCAGTACTTC.

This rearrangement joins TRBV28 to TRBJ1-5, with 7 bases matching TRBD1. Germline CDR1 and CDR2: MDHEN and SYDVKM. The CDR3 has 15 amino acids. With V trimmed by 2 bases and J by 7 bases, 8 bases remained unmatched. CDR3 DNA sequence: TGTGCCAGCAGTTTAGGGACAGCCCCGCGGCAGCCCCAGCATTTT. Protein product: CASSLGTAPRQPQHF.

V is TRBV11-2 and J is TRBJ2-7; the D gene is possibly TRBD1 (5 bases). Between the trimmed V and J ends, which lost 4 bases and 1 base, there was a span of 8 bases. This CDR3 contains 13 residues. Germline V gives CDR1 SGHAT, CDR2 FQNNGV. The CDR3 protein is CASSSGLSYEQYF. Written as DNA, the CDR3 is TGTGCCAGCAGCTCAGGGCTTTCCTACGAGCAGTACTTC. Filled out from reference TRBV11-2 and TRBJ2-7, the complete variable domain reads EAGVAQSPRYKIIEKRQSVAFWCNPISGHATLYWYQQILGQGPKLLIQFQNNGVVDDSQLPKDRFSAERLKGVDSTLKIQPAKLEDSAVYLCASSSGLSYEQYFGPGTRLTVT.

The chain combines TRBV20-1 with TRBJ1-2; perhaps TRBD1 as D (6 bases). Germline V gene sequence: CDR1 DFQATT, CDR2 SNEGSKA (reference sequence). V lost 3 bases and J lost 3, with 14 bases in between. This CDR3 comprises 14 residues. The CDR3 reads CSASLGGVDYGYTF. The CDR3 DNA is TGCAGTGCTAGTCTCGGGGGCGTTGACTATGGCTACACCTTC.

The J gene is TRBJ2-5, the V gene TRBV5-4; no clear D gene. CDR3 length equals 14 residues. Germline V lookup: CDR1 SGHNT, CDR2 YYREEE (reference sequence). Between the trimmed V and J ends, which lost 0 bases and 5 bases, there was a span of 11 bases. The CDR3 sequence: CASSLGDDPETQYF. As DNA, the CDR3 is TGTGCCAGCAGCTTGGGAGACGATCCGGAGACCCAGTACTTC.

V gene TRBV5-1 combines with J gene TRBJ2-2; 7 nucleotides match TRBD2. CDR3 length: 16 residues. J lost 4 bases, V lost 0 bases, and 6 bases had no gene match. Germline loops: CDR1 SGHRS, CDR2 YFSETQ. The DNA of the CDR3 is TGCGCCAGCAGCTTGGGGGCCAGCGGGGCCACCGGGGAGCTGTTTTTT. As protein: CASSLGASGATGELFF.

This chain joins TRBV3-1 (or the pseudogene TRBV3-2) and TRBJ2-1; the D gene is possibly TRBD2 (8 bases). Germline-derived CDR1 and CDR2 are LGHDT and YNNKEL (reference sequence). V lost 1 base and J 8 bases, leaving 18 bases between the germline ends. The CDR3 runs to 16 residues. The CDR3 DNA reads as TGTGCCAGCAGCCAAGCCGCCGGGACTAGGGGGCATGAGCAGTTCTTC. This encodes CASSQAAGTRGHEQFF.

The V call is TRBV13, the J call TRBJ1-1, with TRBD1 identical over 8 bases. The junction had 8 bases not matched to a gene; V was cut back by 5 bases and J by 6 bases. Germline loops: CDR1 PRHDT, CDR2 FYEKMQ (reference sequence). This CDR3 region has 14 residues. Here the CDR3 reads CASSPGQGQPEAFF. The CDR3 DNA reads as TGTGCCAGCAGCCCAGGACAGGGCCAGCCTGAAGCTTTCTTT.

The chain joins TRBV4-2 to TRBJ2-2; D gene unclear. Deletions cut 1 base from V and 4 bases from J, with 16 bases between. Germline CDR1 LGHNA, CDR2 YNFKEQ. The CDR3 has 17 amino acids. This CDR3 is CASSQGGRTLGTGELFF. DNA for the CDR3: TGTGCCAGCAGCCAAGGAGGCAGGACCCTGGGCACCGGGGAGCTGTTTTTT.

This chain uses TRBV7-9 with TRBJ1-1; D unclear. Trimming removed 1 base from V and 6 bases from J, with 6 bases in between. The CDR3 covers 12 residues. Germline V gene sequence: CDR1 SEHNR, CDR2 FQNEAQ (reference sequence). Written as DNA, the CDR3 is TGTGCCAGCAGCTTAGGCGGGGCTGAAGCTTTCTTT. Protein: CASSLGGAEAFF.

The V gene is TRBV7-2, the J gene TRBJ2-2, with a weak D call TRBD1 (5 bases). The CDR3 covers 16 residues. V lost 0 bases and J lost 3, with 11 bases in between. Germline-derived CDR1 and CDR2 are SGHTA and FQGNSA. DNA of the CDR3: TGTGCCAGCAGCTTAGCGGGTCGCAGGGACACCGGGGAGCTGTTTTTT. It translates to CASSLAGRRDTGELFF.